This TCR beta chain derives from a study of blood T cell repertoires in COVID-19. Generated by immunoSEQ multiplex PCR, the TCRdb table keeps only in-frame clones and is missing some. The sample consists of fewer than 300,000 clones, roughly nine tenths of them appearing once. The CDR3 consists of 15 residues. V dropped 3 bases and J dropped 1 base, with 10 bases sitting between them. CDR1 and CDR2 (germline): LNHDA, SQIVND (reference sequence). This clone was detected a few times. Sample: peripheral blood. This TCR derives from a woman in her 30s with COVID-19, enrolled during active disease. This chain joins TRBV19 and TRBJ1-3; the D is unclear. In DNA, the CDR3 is TGTGCCAGTAGTATTTACGCGGTTTCTGGAAACACCATATATTTT. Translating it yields CASSIYAVSGNTIYF.